This T cell receptor beta chain is from a study of graft-versus-host responses after intestinal transplantation. Whole-study context: Transplants given to recipients were multivisceral, liver-intestinal, or isolated intestinal. Among the recipients, all got anti-thymocyte globulin induction and then tacrolimus and steroids for two to four years. General study findings and limits: The marrow of recipients harbored GvH clones, and ileum or blood showed some of them first. Within the allografts of patients who had graft-donor T cell macrochimerism, graft-versus-host to host-versus-graft clonal ratios were high.

Assay used: immunoSEQ multiplex PCR; TCRdb lists only in-frame clones, some missing. The table has approximately 90,000 clones, 80% to 95% seen once. V shed 4 bases and J 8 bases; nucleotides not matched to a gene: 6. The germline gives CDR1 MNHNY, CDR2 SVGAGI (reference sequence). The CDR3 covers 14 residues. Points on this clone: Its antigen is unknown.

This receptor was obtained from a human donor who was the organ donor for an intestinal transplant. The sample consisted of unstimulated CD8+ T cells sorted from spleen or lymph node cells, taken before transplant. V and J are TRBV6-6 and TRBJ2-1; 9 bases are shared with TRBD2. The CDR3 reads CASSSLAGTDEQFF. The CDR3 nucleotides are TGTGCCAGCAGTTCCCTAGCGGGGACCGATGAGCAGTTCTTC.